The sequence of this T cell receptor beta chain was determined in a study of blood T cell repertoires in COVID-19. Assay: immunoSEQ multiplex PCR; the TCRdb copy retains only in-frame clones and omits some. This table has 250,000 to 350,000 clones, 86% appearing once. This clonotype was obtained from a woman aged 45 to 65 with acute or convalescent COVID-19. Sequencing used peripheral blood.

The CDR3 sequence: CASSPGGHEQYF. CDR3 bases: TGTGCCAGCTCACCGGGGGGTCACGAGCAGTACTTC. The rearrangement uses TRBV18 and TRBJ2-7; perhaps TRBD2 as D (6 bases). The germline gives CDR1 KGHSH, CDR2 LQKENI. The CDR3 is made up of 12 amino acids. Deletions cut 3 bases from V and 5 bases from J, with 8 bases between.